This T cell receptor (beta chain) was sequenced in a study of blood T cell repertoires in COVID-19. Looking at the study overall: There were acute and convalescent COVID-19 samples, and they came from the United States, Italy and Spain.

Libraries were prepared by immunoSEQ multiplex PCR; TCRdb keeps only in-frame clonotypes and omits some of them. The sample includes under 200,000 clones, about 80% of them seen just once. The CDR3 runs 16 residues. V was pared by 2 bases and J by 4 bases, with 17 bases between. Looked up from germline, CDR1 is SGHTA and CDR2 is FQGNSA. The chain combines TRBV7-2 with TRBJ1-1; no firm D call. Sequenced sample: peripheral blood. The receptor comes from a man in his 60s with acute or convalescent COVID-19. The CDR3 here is CASSLKVRLSGTEAFF. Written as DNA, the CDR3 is TGTGCCAGCAGCTTAAAGGTGCGCCTTTCGGGCACTGAAGCTTTCTTT.